This entry lists 16 T cell receptor beta chains sequenced from one sample in a study of identical twins' blood T cells. TCRdb re-called the 5' RACE reads through MiXCR, storing one row per CDR3 protein. This table has around 380,000 distinct CDR3 sequences, over 25% appearing once. Specimen: PBMCs. The receptors were gathered from a woman aged 18-49 years in good health.

This clonotype has only a few counts. The chain links TRBV20-1 to TRBJ1-6; D gene uncertain. Germline values: CDR1 DFQATT, CDR2 SNEGSKA (reference sequence). The V end lost 0 bases, the J end lost 7 bases, and 13 bases lay between the germline ends. This CDR3 spans 15 amino acids. The CDR3 DNA follows: TGCAGTGCTAGAGATTTAGAGGGAAGCAATTCACCCCTCCACTTT. It specifies CSARDLEGSNSPLHF.

This clonotype showed up many times. The rearrangement uses TRBV2 and TRBJ1-1; D is unclear. Per germline, CDR1 SNHLY and CDR2 FYNNEI. V was trimmed by 6 bases and J by 8 bases, leaving 13 bases between them. This CDR3 is built from 12 residues. CDR3 DNA sequence: TGTGCCAGCAGCGGCCAGAGATTCGAAGCTTTCTTT. As protein: CASSGQRFEAFF.

This clonotype was recorded a few times. The CDR3 bases are TGTGCCAGCAGCGTAGAAGGGCATGGCTACACCTTC. Its protein is CASSVEGHGYTF. This chain links TRBV9 with TRBJ1-2; no definite D call. The CDR3 loop spans 12 amino acids. V lost 0 bases to trimming and J lost 6 bases, with 6 bases between them. In germline, CDR1 is SGDLS, CDR2 YYNGEE. Full variable domain (outside the CDR3, taken from reference TRBV9 and TRBJ1-2): DSGVTQTPKHLITATGQRVTLRCSPRSGDLSVYWYQQSLDQGLQFLIQYYNGEERAKGNILERFSAQQFPDLHSELNLSSLELGDSALYFCASSVEGHGYTFGSGTRLTVV.

This clonotype came up a few times. The V and J genes are TRBV20-1 and TRBJ1-1, with TRBD1 identical over 7 bases. The CDR3 runs 15 residues. Germline loops: CDR1 DFQATT, CDR2 SNEGSKA (reference sequence). V dropped 3 bases and J dropped 1; count of bases not matched to a gene: 8. As DNA, the CDR3 is TGCAGTGCTAGCAGGACAGGTTGGGGGAACACTGAAGCTTTCTTT. It yields the protein CSASRTGWGNTEAFF.

About this clonotype: A junction end diverges from the germline sequence, so it may reflect a read error. This rearrangement joins TRBV7-9 to TRBJ2-2; D unclear. Germline loops: CDR1 SEHNR, CDR2 FQNEAQ (reference sequence). The CDR3 runs to 13 residues. The CDR3 bases are TGTTCCAGCAGCTTAGATCACACCGGGGAGCTGTTTTTT. It translates to CSSSLDHTGELFF.

This clonotype was detected a few times. CDR3 protein: CATHRGVSTEAFF. CDR3 nucleotides: TGTGCCACCCATAGGGGGGTAAGCACTGAAGCTTTCTTT. The chain employs TRBV12-3 or TRBV12-4 and TRBJ1-1; D is perhaps TRBD1 (6 bases). The CDR3 is 13 residues long. V was clipped by 10 bases and J by 4 bases, with 16 bases between them.

This chain connects TRBV3-1 to TRBJ2-2; a possible D gene is TRBD2 (5 bases). The ends were cut back, 1 base at V and 8 bases at J, with 8 bases in the middle. Germline V gene sequence: CDR1 LGHDT, CDR2 YNNKEL (reference sequence). The CDR3 is 13 residues long. CDR3 residues: CASSQVGVGELFF. As DNA, the CDR3 is TGTGCCAGCAGCCAAGTCGGGGTTGGGGAGCTGTTTTTT.

This clonotype was found a few times. The chain joins TRBV20-1 to TRBJ1-5; D remains unclear. CDR1 DFQATT and CDR2 SNEGSKA come from the germline V gene (reference sequence). The CDR3 spans 14 residues. The V and J ends lost 3 bases and 6 bases respectively, with 15 bases between them. The CDR3 spells CSASSPGSGQPQHF. DNA of the CDR3: TGCAGTGCTAGTAGTCCGGGGTCGGGTCAGCCCCAGCATTTT.

The CDR3 DNA reads as TGTGCCAGCAGCGTAGATCCCGGGGTCTCCTACAATGAGCAGTTCTTC. It translates to CASSVDPGVSYNEQFF. The chain links TRBV9 to TRBJ2-1; maybe TRBD2 (5 bases). Germline V lookup: CDR1 SGDLS, CDR2 YYNGEE. V gave up 0 bases and J gave up 0 bases, with 10 bases separating them. This CDR3 has 16 residues.

This clonotype was counted at least ten times. The chain carries TRBV29-1 and TRBJ1-1; the D is unclear. The V end lost 4 bases, the J end lost 8 bases, and 8 bases lay between the germline ends. The CDR3 totals 10 residues. CDR1 and CDR2 (germline): SQVTM, ANQGSEA. The CDR3 spells CSVVSREAFF. CDR3 coding DNA: TGCAGCGTTGTATCCAGGGAAGCTTTCTTT.

The table lists this clonotype with a count of one. J is TRBJ1-4 and V is TRBV7-9; D is ambiguous. Trimming took off 3 bases at V and 0 bases at J, with 5 bases between the two ends. The V gene's germline CDR1 is SEHNR and CDR2 FQNEAQ (reference sequence). This CDR3 is 14 amino acids long. DNA for the CDR3: TGTGCCAGCAGCTTCGACTCAACTAATGAAAAACTGTTTTTT. It is translated as CASSFDSTNEKLFF.

This clonotype was seen only a few times. The chain is built from TRBV10-2 and TRBJ1-2, with unresolved D. The CDR3 totals 11 residues. Trimming cost V 3 bases and J 7 bases, with 6 bases left between them. Germline-derived CDR1 and CDR2 are WSHSY and SAAADI. Here the CDR3 reads CASSDASGYTF. CDR3 bases: TGCGCCAGCAGTGATGCCTCTGGCTACACCTTC.

About this clonotype: One end of the junction does not line up with germline, which may come from a read error. The chain carries TRBV29-1 and TRBJ1-1, with no clear D. The CDR3 extends over 12 amino acids. Germline V gene data show CDR1 as SQVTM and CDR2 as ANQGSEA. DNA of the CDR3: TGCAGCGTTGAGTGGGGTGACACTGAAGCTCTCTTT. The encoded protein is CSVEWGDTEALF.

This clonotype was counted a few times. The chain employs TRBV6-5 and TRBJ2-2, with TRBD1 matching 10 bases. There are 18 residues in the CDR3. Germline CDR1 reads MNHEY; CDR2 reads SVGAGI. V shed 5 bases, J shed 0 bases, and the junction held 9 bases outside the gene matches. The CDR3 protein is CASSGSTGGMANTGELFF. CDR3 nucleotide sequence: TGTGCCAGCAGTGGATCGACAGGGGGCATGGCGAACACCGGGGAGCTGTTTTTT.

The chain combines TRBV7-2 with TRBJ2-2; the match to TRBD1 covers 10 bases. Germline V gene data show CDR1 as SGHTA and CDR2 as FQGNSA. Trimming removed 2 bases from V and 7 bases from J; junction bases left unmatched: 13. This CDR3 is built from 18 residues. CDR3 protein: CASSLRWRQGAQGGELFF. The CDR3 region has the DNA TGTGCCAGCAGCTTACGCTGGAGACAGGGGGCGCAAGGCGGGGAGCTGTTTTTT.

The table lists this clonotype with a few counts. This rearrangement joins TRBV20-1 to TRBJ2-3; 11 bases are shared with TRBD2. Germline CDR1 reads DFQATT; CDR2 reads SNEGSKA (reference sequence). The CDR3 covers 14 residues. The V gene end was trimmed by 6 bases and the J gene end by 2 bases; junction bases not matched to a gene: 4. CDR3 sequence: CSAQLAGVTDTQYF. Here the CDR3 DNA reads TGCAGTGCGCAACTAGCGGGAGTCACAGATACGCAGTATTTT.